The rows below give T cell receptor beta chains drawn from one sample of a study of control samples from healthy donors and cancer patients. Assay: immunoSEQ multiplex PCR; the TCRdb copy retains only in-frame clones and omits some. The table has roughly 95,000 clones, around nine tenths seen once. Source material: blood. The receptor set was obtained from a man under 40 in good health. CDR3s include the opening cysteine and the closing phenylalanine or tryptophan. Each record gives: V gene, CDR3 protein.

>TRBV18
CASSESQGAPYEQYF
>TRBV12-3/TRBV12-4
CASTAVPYEQYF
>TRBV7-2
CASSSRDAQGGTQYF
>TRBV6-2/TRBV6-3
CASSTPRRVYEQYF
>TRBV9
CASSALNRPAAYGYTF
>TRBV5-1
CASSWAGGQGTEAFF
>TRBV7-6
CASSTHARPGNEQFF
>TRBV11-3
CASSRGPETGELFF
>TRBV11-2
CASSPVRGRNEQFF
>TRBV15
CATSTVLKDRVEYF
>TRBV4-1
CASSQGTGTEEQYF
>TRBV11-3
CASSAGAYNEQFF
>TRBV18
CASSPELAMYSGANVLTF
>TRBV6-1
CASSEGYSNQPQHF
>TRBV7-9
CASSLTGATNEKLFF
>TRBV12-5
CASGSEGRTGPTYNEQFF
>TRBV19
CASNDRGNQPQHF
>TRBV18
CASSPIGRLSGNTIYF
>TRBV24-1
CALRPGQHYEQYF
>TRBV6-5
CASSLGRGPGNTIYF
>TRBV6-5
CASSPLGAYEQYF
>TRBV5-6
CASSLGWDRVNEKLFF
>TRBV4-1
CASSRRTSGIGEETQYF
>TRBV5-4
CASAQTGHMGETQYF
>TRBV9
CASSERLGGEQFF